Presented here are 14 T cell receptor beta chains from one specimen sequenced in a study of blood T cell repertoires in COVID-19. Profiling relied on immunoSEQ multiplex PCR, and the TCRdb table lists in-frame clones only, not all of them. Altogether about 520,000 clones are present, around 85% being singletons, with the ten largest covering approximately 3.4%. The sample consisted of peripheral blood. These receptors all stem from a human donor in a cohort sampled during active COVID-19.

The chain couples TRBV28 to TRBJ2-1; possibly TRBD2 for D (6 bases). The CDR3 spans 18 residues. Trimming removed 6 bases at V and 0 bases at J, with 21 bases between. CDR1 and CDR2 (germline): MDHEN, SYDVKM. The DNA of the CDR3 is TGTGCCAGCAGCCAAACATCTGGACTACGTAGCTCCTACAATGAGCAGTTCTTC. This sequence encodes CASSQTSGLRSSYNEQFF.

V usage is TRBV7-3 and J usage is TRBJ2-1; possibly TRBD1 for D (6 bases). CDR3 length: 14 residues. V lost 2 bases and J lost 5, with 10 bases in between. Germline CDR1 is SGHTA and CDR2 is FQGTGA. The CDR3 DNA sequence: TGTGCCAGCAGCTTATCAGGGGAAAACAATGAGCAGTTCTTC. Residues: CASSLSGENNEQFF.

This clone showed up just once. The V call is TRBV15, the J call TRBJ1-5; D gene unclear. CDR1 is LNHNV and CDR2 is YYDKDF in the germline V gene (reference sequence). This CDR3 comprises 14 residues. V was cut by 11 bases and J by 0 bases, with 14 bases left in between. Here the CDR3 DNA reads TGTGCCGTCACGCCAGGATATAGCAATCAGCCCCAGCATTTT. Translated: CAVTPGYSNQPQHF. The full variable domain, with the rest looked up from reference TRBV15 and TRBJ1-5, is DAMVIQNPRYQVTQFGKPVTLSCSQTLNHNVMYWYQQKSSQAPKLLFHYYDKDFNNEADTPDNFQSRRPNTSFCFLDIRSPGLGDTAMYLCAVTPGYSNQPQHFGDGTRLSIL.

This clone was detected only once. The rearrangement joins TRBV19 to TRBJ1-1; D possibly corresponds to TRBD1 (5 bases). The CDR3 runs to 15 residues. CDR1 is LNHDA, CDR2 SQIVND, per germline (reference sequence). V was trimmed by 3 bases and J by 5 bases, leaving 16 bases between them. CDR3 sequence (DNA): TGTGCCAGTAGTATCCAGGCCGCAGGGCAAACTGAAGCTTTCTTT. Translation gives CASSIQAAGQTEAFF.

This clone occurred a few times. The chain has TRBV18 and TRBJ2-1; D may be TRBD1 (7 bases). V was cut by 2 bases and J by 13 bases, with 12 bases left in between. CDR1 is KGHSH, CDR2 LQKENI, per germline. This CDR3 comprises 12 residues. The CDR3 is CASSPRQGGQFF. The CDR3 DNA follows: TGTGCCAGCTCACCAAGGCAGGGGGGTCAGTTCTTC.

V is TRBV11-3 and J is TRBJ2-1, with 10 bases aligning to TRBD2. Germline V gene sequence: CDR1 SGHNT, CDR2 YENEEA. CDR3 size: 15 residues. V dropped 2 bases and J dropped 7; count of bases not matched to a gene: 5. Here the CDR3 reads CASSLLAGAGNEQFF. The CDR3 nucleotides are TGTGCCAGCAGCTTACTAGCGGGAGCGGGTAATGAGCAGTTCTTC.

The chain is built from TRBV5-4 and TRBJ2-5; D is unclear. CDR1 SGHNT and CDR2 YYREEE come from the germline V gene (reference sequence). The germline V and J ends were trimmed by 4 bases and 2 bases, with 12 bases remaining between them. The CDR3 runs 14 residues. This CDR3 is CASSPTLFQETQYF. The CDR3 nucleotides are TGTGCCAGCAGCCCGACTCTCTTTCAAGAGACCCAGTACTTC.

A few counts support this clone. In nucleotides, the CDR3 is TGTGCCAGCAGTTACTCGACAGGGGGATCCGAAGCTTTCTTT. Translated, it gives CASSYSTGGSEAFF. V is TRBV6-6 and J is TRBJ1-1; 9 bases map to TRBD1. V shed 0 bases, J shed 8 bases, and the junction held 4 bases outside the gene matches. In germline, CDR1 is MNHNY, CDR2 SVGAGI (reference sequence). The CDR3 covers 14 residues.

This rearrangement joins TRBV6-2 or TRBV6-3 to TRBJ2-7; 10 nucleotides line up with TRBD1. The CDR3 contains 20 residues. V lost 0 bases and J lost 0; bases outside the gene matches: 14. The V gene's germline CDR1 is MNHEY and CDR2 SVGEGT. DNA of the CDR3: TGTGCCAGCAGTTACTCCCGGGACAGGGGCAACCTCAGGAGCTCCTACGAGCAGTACTTC. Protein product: CASSYSRDRGNLRSSYEQYF.

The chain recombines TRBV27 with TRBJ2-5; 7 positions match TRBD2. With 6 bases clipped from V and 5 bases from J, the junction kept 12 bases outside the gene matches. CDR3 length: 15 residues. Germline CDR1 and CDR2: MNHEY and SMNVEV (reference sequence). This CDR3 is CASSPWWGRDETQYF. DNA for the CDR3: TGTGCCAGCAGCCCGTGGTGGGGGAGGGACGAGACCCAGTACTTC.

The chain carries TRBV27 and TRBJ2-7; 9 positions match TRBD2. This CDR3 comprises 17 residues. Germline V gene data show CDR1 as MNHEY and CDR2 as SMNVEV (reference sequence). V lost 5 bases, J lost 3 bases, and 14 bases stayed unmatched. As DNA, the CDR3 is TGTGCCAGCAGTGACATGGACCCTAGCGGGAACCGCTACGAGCAGTACTTC. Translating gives CASSDMDPSGNRYEQYF.

CDR3: CASSRGTANNYGYTF. Written as DNA, the CDR3 is TGTGCCAGCAGCCGAGGGACAGCGAATAACTATGGCTACACCTTC. The chain carries TRBV13 and TRBJ1-2; 7 bases agree with TRBD1. The CDR3 length is 15 residues. The V gene end was trimmed by 5 bases and the J gene end by 1 base; junction bases not matched to a gene: 7. CDR1 is PRHDT, CDR2 FYEKMQ, per germline (reference sequence).

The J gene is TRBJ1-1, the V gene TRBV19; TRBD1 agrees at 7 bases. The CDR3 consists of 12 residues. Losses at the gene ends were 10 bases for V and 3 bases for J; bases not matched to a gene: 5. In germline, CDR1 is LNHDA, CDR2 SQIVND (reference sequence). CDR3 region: CATRTGDTEAFF. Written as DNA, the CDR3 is TGTGCCACGAGAACAGGGGACACTGAAGCTTTCTTT.

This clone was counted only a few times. The CDR3 DNA follows: TGCGCCAGTAGGGCGGGCCCGAACACCGGGGAGCTGTTTTTT. It is translated as CASRAGPNTGELFF. The rearrangement uses TRBV5-1 and TRBJ2-2; maybe TRBD2 (5 bases). The germline V gene encodes CDR1 SGHRS and CDR2 YFSETQ. The CDR3 sequence is 14 residues long. V was trimmed by 8 bases and J by 0 bases, leaving 11 bases between them.